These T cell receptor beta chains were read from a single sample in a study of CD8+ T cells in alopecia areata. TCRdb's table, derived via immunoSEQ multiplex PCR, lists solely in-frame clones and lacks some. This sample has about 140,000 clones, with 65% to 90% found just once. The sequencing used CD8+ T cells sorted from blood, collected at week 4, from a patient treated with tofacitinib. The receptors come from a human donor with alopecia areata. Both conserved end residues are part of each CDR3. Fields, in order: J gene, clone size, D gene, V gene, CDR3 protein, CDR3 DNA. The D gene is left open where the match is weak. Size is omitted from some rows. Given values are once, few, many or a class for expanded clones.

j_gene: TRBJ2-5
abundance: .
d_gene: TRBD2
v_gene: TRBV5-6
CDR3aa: CASSLVAGGKIQETQYF
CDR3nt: TGTGCCAGCAGCTTAGTGGCGGGGGGCAAGATCCAAGAGACCCAGTACTTC

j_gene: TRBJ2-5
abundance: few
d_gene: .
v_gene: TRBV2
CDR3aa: CASSEGTEEETQYF
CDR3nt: TGTGCCAGCAGTGAAGGGACAGAAGAAGAGACCCAGTACTTC

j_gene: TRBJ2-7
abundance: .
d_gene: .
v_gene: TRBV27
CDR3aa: CASSKTGTYEQYF
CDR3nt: TGTGCCAGCAGTAAGACAGGGACTTACGAGCAGTACTTC

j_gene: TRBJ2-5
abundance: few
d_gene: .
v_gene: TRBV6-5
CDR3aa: CASSYSIGETQYF
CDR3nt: TGTGCCAGCAGTTACTCGATCGGGGAGACCCAGTACTTC

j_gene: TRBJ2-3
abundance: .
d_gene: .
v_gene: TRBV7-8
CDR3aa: CASSLAHFDTDTQYF
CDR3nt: TGTGCCAGCAGCCTAGCCCATTTTGACACAGATACGCAGTATTTT

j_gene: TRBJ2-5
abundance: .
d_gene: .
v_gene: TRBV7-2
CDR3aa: CASSLNLGPGPETQYF
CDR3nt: TGTGCCAGCAGCTTGAACTTAGGTCCTGGGCCGGAGACCCAGTACTTC

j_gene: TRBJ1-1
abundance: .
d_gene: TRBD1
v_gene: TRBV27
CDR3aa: CASRHPGQGNTEAFF
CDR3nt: TGTGCTAGCCGTCACCCGGGACAGGGGAACACTGAAGCTTTCTTT

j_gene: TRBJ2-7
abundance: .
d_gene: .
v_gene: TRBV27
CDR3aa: CASSEDRSYEQYF
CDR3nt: TGTGCCAGCAGTGAGGACAGATCCTACGAGCAGTACTTC

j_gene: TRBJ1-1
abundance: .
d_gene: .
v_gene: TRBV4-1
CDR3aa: CASSHPQGTNTEAFF
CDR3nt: TGCGCCAGCAGCCACCCGCAGGGGACGAACACTGAAGCTTTCTTT

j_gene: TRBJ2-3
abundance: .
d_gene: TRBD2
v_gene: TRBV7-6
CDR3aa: CASSTPSSGSVDTQYF
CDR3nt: TGTGCCAGCAGCACCCCTTCTAGCGGGTCTGTAGATACGCAGTATTTT

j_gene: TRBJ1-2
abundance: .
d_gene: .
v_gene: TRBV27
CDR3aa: CASSLTENYGYTF
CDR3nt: TGCGCCAGCAGTTTAACAGAGAACTATGGCTACACCTTC

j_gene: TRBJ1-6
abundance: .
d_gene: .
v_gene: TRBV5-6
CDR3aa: CASSPNQGPLHF
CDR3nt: TGTGCCAGCAGCCCCAACCAGGGCCCCCTCCACTTT

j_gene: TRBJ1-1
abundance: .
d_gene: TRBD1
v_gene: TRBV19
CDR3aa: CASRQGVGEAFF
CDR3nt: TGTGCCAGTAGACAGGGGGTAGGTGAAGCTTTCTTT

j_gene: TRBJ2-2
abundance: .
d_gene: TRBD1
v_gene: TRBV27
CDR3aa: CASSLLPGTANTGELFF
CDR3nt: TGTGCCAGCAGTCTACTCCCCGGGACAGCCAACACCGGGGAGCTGTTTTTT

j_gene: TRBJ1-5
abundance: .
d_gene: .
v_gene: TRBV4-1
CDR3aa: CASSQVSGASNQPQHF
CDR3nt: TGCGCCAGCAGCCAAGTTTCGGGGGCGAGCAATCAGCCCCAGCATTTT

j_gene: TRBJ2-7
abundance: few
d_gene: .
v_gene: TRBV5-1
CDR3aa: CASRIKGGTYEQYF
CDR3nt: TGCGCCAGCAGAATTAAGGGGGGGACCTACGAGCAGTACTTC

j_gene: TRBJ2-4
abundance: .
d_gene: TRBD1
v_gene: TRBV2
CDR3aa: CASSPTGGTDIQYF
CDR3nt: TGTGCCAGCAGTCCGACAGGGGGAACCGACATTCAGTACTTC

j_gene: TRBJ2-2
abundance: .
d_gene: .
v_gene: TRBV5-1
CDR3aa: CASSFTSSTGELFF
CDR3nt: TGCGCCAGCAGCTTTACAAGTTCCACCGGGGAGCTGTTTTTT

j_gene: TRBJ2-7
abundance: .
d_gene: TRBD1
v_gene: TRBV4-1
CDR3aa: CASSQAGTGAYEQYF
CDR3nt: TGCGCCAGCAGCCAAGCCGGGACAGGTGCCTACGAGCAGTACTTC

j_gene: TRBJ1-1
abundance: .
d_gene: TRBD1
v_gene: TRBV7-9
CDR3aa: CASTAGGTEAFF
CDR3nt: TGTGCCAGCACCGCAGGGGGAACTGAAGCTTTCTTT

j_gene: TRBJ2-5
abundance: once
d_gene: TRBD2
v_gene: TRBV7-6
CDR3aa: CASTMASGQETQYF
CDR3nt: TGTGCCAGCACTATGGCTAGCGGACAAGAGACCCAGTACTTC

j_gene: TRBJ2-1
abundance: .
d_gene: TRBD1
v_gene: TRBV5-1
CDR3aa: CASSLRGMIYNEQFF
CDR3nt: TGCGCCAGCAGTCTCAGGGGGATGATCTACAATGAGCAGTTCTTC

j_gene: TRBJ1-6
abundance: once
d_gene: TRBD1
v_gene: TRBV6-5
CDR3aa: CASKPGQGNSPLHF
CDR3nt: TGTGCCAGCAAACCGGGACAGGGTAATTCACCCCTCCACTTT

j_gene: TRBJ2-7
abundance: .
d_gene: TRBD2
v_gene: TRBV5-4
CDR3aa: CASSSIAGFYEQYF
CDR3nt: TGTGCCAGCAGCTCTATAGCGGGATTCTACGAGCAGTACTTC

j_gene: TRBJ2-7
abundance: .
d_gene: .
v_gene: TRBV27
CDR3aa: CASSPNGYEQYF
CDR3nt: TGTGCCAGCAGTCCTAATGGATACGAGCAGTACTTC

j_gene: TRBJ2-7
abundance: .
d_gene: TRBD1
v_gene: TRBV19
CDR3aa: CASSQTGNEQYF
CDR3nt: TGTGCCAGTAGCCAGACAGGGAACGAGCAGTACTTC

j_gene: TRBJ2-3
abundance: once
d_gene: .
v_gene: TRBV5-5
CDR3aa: CASSGDLGDTQYF
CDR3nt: TGTGCCAGCAGCGGGGACCTGGGAGATACGCAGTATTTT

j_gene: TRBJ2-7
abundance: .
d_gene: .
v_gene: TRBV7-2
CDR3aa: CASSLVGGSYEQYF
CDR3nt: TGTGCCAGCAGCTTAGTAGGGGGATCCTACGAGCAGTACTTC

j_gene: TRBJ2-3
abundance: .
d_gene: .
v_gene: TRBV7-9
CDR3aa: CASRGSVGDTQYF
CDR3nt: TGTGCCAGCAGAGGATCCGTCGGAGATACGCAGTATTTT

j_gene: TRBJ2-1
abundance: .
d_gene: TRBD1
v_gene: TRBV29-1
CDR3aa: CSASPTGENEQFF
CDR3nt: TGCAGCGCATCCCCGACAGGGGAAAATGAGCAGTTCTTC

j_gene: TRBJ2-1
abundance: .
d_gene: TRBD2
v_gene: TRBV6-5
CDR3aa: CASRTSGVYNEQFF
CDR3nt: TGTGCCAGCAGGACTAGCGGGGTCTACAATGAGCAGTTCTTC

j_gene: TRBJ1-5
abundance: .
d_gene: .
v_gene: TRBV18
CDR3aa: CASSPPRAGLIRNQPQHF
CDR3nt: TGTGCCAGCTCACCACCAAGGGCAGGCCTTATCCGCAATCAGCCCCAGCATTTT